Below, 21 T cell receptor beta chains from the same sample are listed, as sequenced in a study of T-cell memory formation after mild COVID-19. TCRdb used MiXCR to reprocess the 5' RACE reads, holding one entry per CDR3 protein. The sample lists 450,000 or so distinct CDR3 sequences; around a quarter were seen once. The sample consisted of PBMCs or a T cell subset sorted from them (not recorded which). All receptors derive from an adult woman who had mild COVID-19 (a few samples of this study predate the infection). Cell type and time point are not known.

The sample holds one count of this clonotype. The chain combines TRBV2 with TRBJ1-6; TRBD1 agrees at 8 bases. Germline CDR1 SNHLY, CDR2 FYNNEI. V lost 4 bases and J lost 7; bases outside the gene matches: 0. The CDR3 is made up of 13 amino acids. The CDR3 is CASSGTGNSPLHF. The CDR3 DNA is TGTGCCAGCAGTGGGACAGGGAATTCACCCCTCCACTTT.

The CDR3 nucleotides read TGTGCCAGCAGCCCGTTAAAGGGACCGCCGAACACCGGGGAGCTGTTTTTT. Amino acids: CASSPLKGPPNTGELFF. This chain connects TRBV5-6 to TRBJ2-2, with D perhaps assigned TRBD1 or TRBD2 (5 bases each). The V gene lost 4 bases and the J gene lost 0 bases, with 16 bases spanning the gap. The germline gives CDR1 SGHDT, CDR2 YYEEEE. The CDR3 is 17 amino acids.

J is TRBJ2-1 and V is TRBV10-3, with D hard to call. The CDR3 is made up of 15 amino acids. Trimming cost V 5 bases and J 2 bases, with 13 bases left between them. Germline V gene data show CDR1 as ENHRY and CDR2 as SYGVKD. In nucleotides, the CDR3 is TGTGCCATCAGTTTAACAGAAAGCCCCTACAATGAGCAGTTCTTC. Translated: CAISLTESPYNEQFF.

CDR3: CASTVAGAGDTEAFF. The CDR3 DNA sequence: TGTGCCAGCACCGTGGCCGGAGCAGGGGACACTGAAGCTTTCTTT. V is TRBV12-3 or TRBV12-4 and J is TRBJ1-1; a weak D match, TRBD1 (6 bases). The V gene lost 7 bases and the J gene lost 3 bases, with 18 bases spanning the gap. CDR3 length: 15 residues.

This chain connects TRBV12-3 or TRBV12-4 to TRBJ2-4; either TRBD1 or TRBD2 may fit D (5 bases each). Trimming shortened V by 5 bases and J by 7 bases, and 18 bases separated the two germline ends. CDR3 length: 15 amino acids. The CDR3 nucleotides are TGTGCCAGCAGTGCAACCCGGGACGCCTGGAACATTCAGTACTTC. This sequence encodes CASSATRDAWNIQYF.

There are a few counts of this clonotype. The chain couples TRBV5-1 to TRBJ2-7; 9 bases line up with TRBD1. Germline V lookup: CDR1 SGHRS, CDR2 YFSETQ. The CDR3 runs 12 residues. The J segment lost 8 bases and the V segment lost 4 bases, leaving 4 bases of the junction unmatched. As DNA, the CDR3 is TGCGCCAGCAGCCCGGGACAGGGCCAGCAGTACTTC. Translating gives CASSPGQGQQYF.

This clonotype occurred once. The chain links TRBV5-1 to TRBJ1-2, with 7 positions matching TRBD1. CDR1 is SGHRS, CDR2 YFSETQ, per germline. V shed 2 bases, J shed 12 bases, and the junction held 7 bases outside the gene matches. The CDR3 is 12 amino acids. As DNA, the CDR3 is TGCGCCAGCAGCTTCCCAGGGGGTAGGAACACCTTC. This gives the protein CASSFPGGRNTF.

This clonotype was detected only a few times. J is TRBJ2-5 and V is TRBV12-3 or TRBV12-4, with 10 positions matching TRBD1. The CDR3 is 16 residues long. Unmatched junction bases numbered 11, after V lost 5 bases and J lost 5 bases. CDR3 region: CASSLRQGADVETQYF. DNA for the CDR3: TGTGCCAGCAGTCTCCGACAGGGGGCTGACGTGGAGACCCAGTACTTC.

The chain employs TRBV23-1 and TRBJ2-3; weak D call: TRBD2 (5 bases). TRBV23-1 is identified as an open reading frame with a role that is uncertain. The ends were cut back, 7 bases at V and 5 bases at J, with 10 bases in the middle. The CDR3 sequence is 12 residues long. The CDR3 DNA is TGCGCCAGCACCTTGGAGGTAGATACGCAGTATTTT. Translation gives CASTLEVDTQYF.

The gene calls are TRBV24-1 and TRBJ2-5, with 7 nucleotides matching TRBD1. V was clipped by 6 bases and J by 4 bases; unmatched bases: 10. This CDR3 has 15 amino acids. Germline assignment: CDR1 KGHDR and CDR2 SFDVKD. The CDR3 sequence: CATSLSGRGRETQYF. CDR3 nucleotides: TGTGCCACCAGTCTCTCGGGCAGGGGGAGAGAGACCCAGTACTTC.

The chain combines TRBV19 with TRBJ1-1; D gene unclear. The germline CDR1 and CDR2 sequences are LNHDA and SQIVND (reference sequence). V was clipped by 1 base and J by 7 bases, with 13 bases between them. The CDR3 runs to 14 residues. This CDR3 reads CASSIAAGYREAFF. The CDR3 DNA follows: TGTGCCAGTAGTATAGCGGCAGGCTACCGTGAAGCTTTCTTT.

J is TRBJ2-3 and V is TRBV11-1; no firm D call. Germline CDR1 reads SGHAT; CDR2 reads FQDESV (reference sequence). The CDR3 is made up of 13 amino acids. The ends were cut back, 4 bases at V and 6 bases at J, with 11 bases in the middle. This CDR3 reads CASSSNRHDTQYF. CDR3 in DNA: TGTGCCAGCAGCTCGAATAGGCATGATACGCAGTATTTT.

This chain connects TRBV18 to TRBJ2-7; D possibly corresponds to TRBD2 (6 bases). The CDR3 sequence is 16 residues long. Trimming removed 0 bases at V and 3 bases at J, with 15 bases between. Germline values: CDR1 KGHSH, CDR2 LQKENI. The chain's CDR3 is CASSPPPGRGGYEQYF. The CDR3 DNA reads TGTGCCAGCTCACCACCCCCGGGACGGGGAGGCTACGAGCAGTACTTC.

This clonotype appeared a few times. The chain employs TRBV20-1 and TRBJ1-1, with D hard to call. The V end was cut by 2 bases, the J end by 4 bases, with 8 bases between. CDR1 and CDR2 (germline): DFQATT, SNEGSKA (reference sequence). This CDR3 comprises 12 residues. The CDR3 spells CSARRGTTEAFF. The CDR3 DNA sequence: TGCAGTGCTAGACGGGGAACCACTGAAGCTTTCTTT.

This clonotype was seen repeatedly, ten times or more. The chain uses TRBV2 and TRBJ2-3, with D unresolved. Germline lookup yields CDR1 SNHLY and CDR2 FYNNEI. The CDR3 runs to 11 residues. V lost 4 bases, J lost 5 bases, and 4 bases lay in between. The CDR3 DNA sequence: TGTGCCAGCAGTGGGGGAGATACGCAGTATTTT. Its protein is CASSGGDTQYF.

V and J are TRBV11-1 and TRBJ2-7, with 9 bases fitting TRBD1. CDR1 and CDR2 from the germline V gene are SGHAT and FQDESV (reference sequence). The CDR3 runs to 15 residues. Trimming cost V 5 bases and J 2 bases; bases outside gene matches: 7. The CDR3 coding sequence is TGTGCCAGCAGCCAGAGGGGACAGGGAACCTACGAGCAGTACTTC. It specifies CASSQRGQGTYEQYF.

V and J are TRBV30 and TRBJ2-3; no definite D call. CDR3 size: 11 residues. V was clipped by 6 bases and J by 3 bases, with 7 bases between them. The germline gives CDR1 GTSNPN, CDR2 SVGIG (reference sequence). CDR3 DNA: TGTGCCTGCAGTAGGACAGATACGCAGTATTTT. This gives the protein CACSRTDTQYF.

This clonotype has more than one count but fewer than ten. The chain carries TRBV7-3 and TRBJ2-1; a weak D match, TRBD2 (7 bases). CDR3 length: 14 residues. Germline loops: CDR1 SGHTA, CDR2 FQGTGA. V lost 4 bases and J 10 bases, leaving 17 bases between the germline ends. The CDR3 bases are TGTGCCAGCAGCTCTGGACTAGGGGGGGCAGAGCAGTTCTTC. Protein: CASSSGLGGAEQFF.

This clonotype was detected a few times. The chain has TRBV7-2 and TRBJ2-7; TRBD2 matches 9 bases. CDR1 is SGHTA, CDR2 FQGNSA, per germline. V was clipped by 6 bases and J by 6 bases; unmatched bases: 9. This CDR3 spans 14 amino acids. The CDR3 region has the DNA TGTGCCAGCAGAGACATAGCGGGAGTGGGCGAGCAGTACTTC. Residues: CASRDIAGVGEQYF.

This clonotype was seen a handful of times. The chain is built from TRBV27 and TRBJ1-2; a possible D gene is TRBD1 (5 bases). V was pared by 9 bases and J by 0 bases, with 17 bases between. CDR3 length equals 15 residues. CDR1 and CDR2 from the germline V gene are MNHEY and SMNVEV (reference sequence). DNA for the CDR3: TGTGCCAGTGAGACCGGGACCTTTTCTAACTATGGCTACACCTTC. This sequence encodes CASETGTFSNYGYTF.

This clonotype was seen at least ten times. V and J are TRBV7-6 and TRBJ2-7; 11 nucleotides line up with TRBD1. Germline values: CDR1 SGHVS, CDR2 FNYEAQ. V lost 6 bases and J lost 0; bases outside the gene matches: 4. This CDR3 spans 15 amino acids. Here the CDR3 reads CASSIGTGGSYEQYF. CDR3 sequence (DNA): TGTGCCAGCAGTATAGGGACAGGGGGCTCCTACGAGCAGTACTTC.